Shown below are 5 T cell receptor beta chains from a single sample sequenced in a study of T cell repertoires in cytomegalovirus infection (dated by TCRdb to between 2017 and 2020). Sequencing was performed on an Illumina HiSeq 1500. TCRdb reprocessed the public reads (quality trimming at Q25 with fastp, clone calling with MiXCR) and kept in-frame beta chains. Each CDR3 protein appears once, grouped with its most common genes and DNA. Present in this sample are roughly 200,000 distinct CDR3 sequences, 17% of which were seen just once. The ten largest account for approximately 25% of the sample. The sample taken for sequencing was CD8+ T cells from PBMCs. These receptors all stem from a human donor in good health (CMV status not recorded). Some clones in this sample may be carry-over from other donors' samples.

The CDR3 DNA reads TGCGCCAGCAGCCAAGACGACAGTAACTATGGCTACACCTTC. Its translation: CASSQDDSNYGYTF. The rearrangement uses TRBV4-1 and TRBJ1-2; D perhaps matches TRBD1 (5 bases). The length of the CDR3 is 14 residues. V lost 0 bases and J 1 base, leaving 6 bases between the germline ends. Germline loops: CDR1 MGHRA, CDR2 YSYEKL.

This chain's CDR3 is CASSYSRTGLYNEQFF. DNA of the CDR3: TGTGCCAGCAGTTACTCGAGGACAGGGCTCTACAATGAGCAGTTCTTC. The rearrangement joins TRBV6-2 or TRBV6-3 to TRBJ2-1; 8 bases fit TRBD1. V shed 0 bases, J shed 3 bases, and the junction held 4 bases outside the gene matches. This CDR3 has 16 residues. Germline values: CDR1 MNHEY, CDR2 SVGEGT.

The sample holds a few counts of this clonotype. V gene TRBV6-5 combines with J gene TRBJ1-5; D remains ambiguous. Germline CDR1 and CDR2: MNHEY and SVGAGI. V was shortened by 2 bases and J by 3 bases, with 5 bases between the two germline ends. CDR3 length equals 13 residues. The CDR3 bases are TGTGCCAGCAGTTACGTGGCCAATCAGCCCCAGCATTTT. Translated: CASSYVANQPQHF.

The chain links TRBV7-2 to TRBJ2-7; TRBD1 is a possible D gene (5 bases). The CDR3 is 15 amino acids. The V end was cut by 5 bases, the J end by 1 base, with 15 bases between. Germline lookup yields CDR1 SGHTA and CDR2 FQGNSA. CDR3 DNA sequence: TGTGCCAGCAGCCCGGGCAGGGTGGTGTCCTACGAGCAGTACTTC. The encoded protein is CASSPGRVVSYEQYF.

The V and J genes are TRBV7-2 and TRBJ1-1; no clear D gene. Trimming pared 3 bases from V and 0 bases from J, leaving 8 bases between. Germline V lookup: CDR1 SGHTA, CDR2 FQGNSA. This CDR3 region has 14 residues. The CDR3 sequence: CASSFGYMNTEAFF. Here the CDR3 DNA reads TGTGCCAGCAGCTTCGGATATATGAACACTGAAGCTTTCTTT. Based on the CDR3 plus reference TRBV7-2 and TRBJ1-1, the full variable domain is GAGVSQSPSNKVTEKGKDVELRCDPISGHTALYWYRQSLGQGLEFLIYFQGNSAPDKSGLPSDRFSAERTGGSVSTLTIQRTQQEDSAVYLCASSFGYMNTEAFFGQGTRLTVV.